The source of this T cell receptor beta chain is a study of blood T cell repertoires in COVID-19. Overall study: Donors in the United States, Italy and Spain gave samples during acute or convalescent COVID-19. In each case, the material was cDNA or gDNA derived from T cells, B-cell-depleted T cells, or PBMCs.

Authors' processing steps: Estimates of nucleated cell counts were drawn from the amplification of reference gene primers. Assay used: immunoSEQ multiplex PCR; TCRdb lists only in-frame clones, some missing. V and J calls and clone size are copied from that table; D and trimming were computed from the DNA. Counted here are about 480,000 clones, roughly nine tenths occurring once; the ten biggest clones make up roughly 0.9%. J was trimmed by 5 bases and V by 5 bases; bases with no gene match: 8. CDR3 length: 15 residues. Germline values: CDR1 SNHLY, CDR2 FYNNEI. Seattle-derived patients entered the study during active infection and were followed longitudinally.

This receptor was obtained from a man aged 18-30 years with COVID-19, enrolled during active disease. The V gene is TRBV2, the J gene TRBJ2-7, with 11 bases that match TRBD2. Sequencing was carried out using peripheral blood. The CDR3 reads CASSLAGGLVDEQYF. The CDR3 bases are TGTGCCAGCAGTTTAGCGGGGGGGCTGGTAGACGAGCAGTACTTC.